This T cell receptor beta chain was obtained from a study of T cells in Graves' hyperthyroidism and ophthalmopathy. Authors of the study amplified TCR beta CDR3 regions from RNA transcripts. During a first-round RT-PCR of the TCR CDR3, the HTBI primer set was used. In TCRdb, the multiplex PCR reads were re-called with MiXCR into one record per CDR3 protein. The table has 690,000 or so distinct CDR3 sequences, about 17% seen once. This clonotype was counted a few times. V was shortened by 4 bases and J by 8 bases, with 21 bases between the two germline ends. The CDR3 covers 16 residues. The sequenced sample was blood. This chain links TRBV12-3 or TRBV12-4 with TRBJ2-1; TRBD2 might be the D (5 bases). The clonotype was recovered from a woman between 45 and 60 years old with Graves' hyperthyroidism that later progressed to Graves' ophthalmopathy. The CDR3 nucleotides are TGTGCCAGCAGTTCCCCGGGGAGTACTGGGCTCGATGAGCAGTTCTTC. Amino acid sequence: CASSSPGSTGLDEQFF.